A single T cell receptor (beta chain) is shown here with its context. As yet, its antigen is unknown. The sample is drawn from a study of CD8 T cells in ankylosing spondylitis. Study observations and caveats: In ankylosing spondylitis blood, a motif of 7 to 9 highly homologous TCR beta variants appeared characteristic. CD8+ by phenotype, disease-linked clones were relatively rare in peripheral blood. Significant enrichment of disease-linked clones was reportedly seen in matched ankylosing spondylitis synovial fluid.

5'-RACE, quantitative and with molecular barcodes, yielded the TCR beta libraries. TCRdb re-derived calls from the 5' RACE reads in MiXCR, one entry per CDR3 protein. The table has about 440,000 distinct CDR3 sequences, 17% seen once. CDR1 is DFQATT, CDR2 SNEGSKA, per germline (reference sequence). The J segment lost 3 bases and the V segment lost 1 base, leaving 4 bases of the junction unmatched. CDR3 length: 14 residues. V gene TRBV20-1 combines with J gene TRBJ2-7; 9 bases are shared with TRBD1. This receptor was obtained from a male donor with ankylosing spondylitis. The sequenced sample was blood, either unsorted or a sorted T cell fraction (not recorded which). The CDR3 here is CSARGTGGLYEQYF. As DNA, the CDR3 is TGCAGTGCTAGAGGAACAGGGGGCCTCTACGAGCAGTACTTC.